This T cell receptor beta chain was identified in a study of PD-1 blockade in classical Hodgkin lymphoma (TCRdb year 2020). The study in broad terms: Nivolumab dosing was 3 mg/kg intravenously every 2 weeks, continuing until either disease progression or unacceptable toxicity. The study used TCR beta sequencing and CyTOF to define a peripheral blood immune signature of response to PD-1 blockade in classical Hodgkin lymphoma.

This clone has only one observation. This clone's antigen is unknown. The record has no base qualities; no much larger clone is one base away. Including the terminal cysteine and phenylalanine, the CDR3 comprises 18 residues. The sequence is cut down to CDR3 DNA, 54 bases in frame from base 1. As encoded in the germline V gene, CDR1 is SGHDN while CDR2 is FVKESK. V is shortened by 4 bases, J by 0 bases, and the region joining them spans 19 bases. Reading the label with the study, this specimen's time point is: cycle 4 day 1 (C4D1), after 6 weeks of nivolumab. Every trial patient had relapsed following autologous stem cell transplantation, and prior brentuximab vedotin exposure was what differed among cohorts A, B and C. The trial cohort comprised 60 or so patients with relapsed/refractory classical Hodgkin lymphoma whose best overall responses were complete response, partial response or progressive disease. Single-agent nivolumab was administered to trial patients in the multi-cohort phase II CheckMate 205 trial. An independent review committee assessed best overall response using the 2007 International Working Group response criteria. PBMCs from the trial were collected at three points: immediately before nivolumab initiation (C1D1), and during therapy at cycle 2 day 1 and cycle 4 day 1. Peripheral blood was collected in 8 mL Vacutainer Cell Preparation Tubes, from which PBMCs were isolated by centrifugation and then cryopreserved.

Overall results and qualifications from the work: Baseline TCR diversity was reported to be lower in newly diagnosed patients than in healthy donors and to be lower still in relapsed/refractory patients. Trial patients with a complete response had baseline diversity similar to that of newly diagnosed patients, while partial responders and progressors had significantly lower diversity. The study covered only a single clinical trial cohort, and the causes of the repertoire differences, possibly disease activity or prior therapy, were still not defined. Lower diversity was seen in patients whose nivolumab began less than 1 year after ASCT, and these patients were left out of later analyses so that immune reconstitution would not confound the results. By C4D1, a significant rise was seen in CD4+ TCR diversity but not in CD8+ TCR diversity (p=0.0027 vs p=0.16), and the rise was most apparent among complete responders (p=0.02).

The Qiagen DNeasy kit was used to extract genomic DNA both from unsorted PBMCs and from the negatively selected CD4+ and CD8+ fractions. Using primers that anneal to V and J segments, immunoSEQ multiplex PCR amplified the TCR beta CDR3 regions. A synthetic immune receptor repertoire was used to minimize amplification bias, and remaining bias was computationally removed after sequencing. For the original study's pipeline: Custom Python scripts were used to quantify repertoire diversity as the Shannon entropy index. The unsorted, CD4+ and CD8+ repertoires were each analyzed separately, with the exception of combined analyses, where CD4+ and CD8+ sequences were merged in silico. A clone was considered expanded if an increase in frequency of at least 2-fold after treatment relative to C1D1 was found, and a pseudocount of 0.5 was applied to clones undetected at baseline. Clones with 0 or 1 copy at C1D1 were defined as singleton clones, while clones with 2 or more copies were defined as non-singleton clones. Clones expanded in unsorted samples were assigned a CD4+, CD8+ or unknown annotation through matching of protein sequences in sorted samples from the same patient. Wilcoxon tests were applied to paired samples to test diversity changes from C1D1 to C4D1. TCRdb limited this immuneACCESS table to in-frame rearrangements with V and J called. A share of clones is missing; checked studies link under half to unresolved V genes, and the rest is unexplained. The DNA gave D and trimming, while V, J and clone size come from that table. Counted in this sample were about 31,000 clones; about four fifths of them appeared once. The ten largest clones take up approximately 17% of the sample.

Rearrangement joined TRBV14 to TRBJ1-3; TRBD1 might be the D gene, on 6 matching bases. The origin of this receptor is a human donor with classical Hodgkin lymphoma. The sequencing used peripheral blood mononuclear cells (PBMCs), collected before the fourth cycle of nivolumab. The DNA sequence is TGTGCCAGCAGCCCCCCGCCGGGGGCCACAAGCTCTGGAAACACCATATATTTT. It encodes CASSPPPGATSSGNTIYF.